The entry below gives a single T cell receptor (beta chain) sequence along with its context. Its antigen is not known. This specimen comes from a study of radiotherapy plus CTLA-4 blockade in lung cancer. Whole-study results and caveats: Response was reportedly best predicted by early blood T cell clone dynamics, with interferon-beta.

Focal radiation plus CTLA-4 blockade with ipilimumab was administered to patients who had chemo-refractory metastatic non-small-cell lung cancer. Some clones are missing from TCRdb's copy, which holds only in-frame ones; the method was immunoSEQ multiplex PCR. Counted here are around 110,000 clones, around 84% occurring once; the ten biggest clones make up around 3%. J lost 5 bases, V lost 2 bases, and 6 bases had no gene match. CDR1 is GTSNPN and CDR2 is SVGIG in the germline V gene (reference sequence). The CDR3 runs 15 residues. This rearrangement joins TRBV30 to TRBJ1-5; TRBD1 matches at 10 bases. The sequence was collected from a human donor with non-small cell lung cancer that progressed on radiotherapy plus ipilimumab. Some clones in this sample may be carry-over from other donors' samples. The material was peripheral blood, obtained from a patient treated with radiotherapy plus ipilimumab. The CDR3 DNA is TGTGCCTGGAGTATGGGACAGGGGATGGATCAGCCCCAGCATTTT. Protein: CAWSMGQGMDQPQHF. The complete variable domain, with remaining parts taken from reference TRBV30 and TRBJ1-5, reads SQTIHQWPATLVQPVGSPLSLECTVEGTSNPNLYWYRQAAGRGLQLLFYSVGIGQISSEVPQNLSASRPQDRQFILSSKKLLLSDSGFYLCAWSMGQGMDQPQHFGDGTRLSIL.